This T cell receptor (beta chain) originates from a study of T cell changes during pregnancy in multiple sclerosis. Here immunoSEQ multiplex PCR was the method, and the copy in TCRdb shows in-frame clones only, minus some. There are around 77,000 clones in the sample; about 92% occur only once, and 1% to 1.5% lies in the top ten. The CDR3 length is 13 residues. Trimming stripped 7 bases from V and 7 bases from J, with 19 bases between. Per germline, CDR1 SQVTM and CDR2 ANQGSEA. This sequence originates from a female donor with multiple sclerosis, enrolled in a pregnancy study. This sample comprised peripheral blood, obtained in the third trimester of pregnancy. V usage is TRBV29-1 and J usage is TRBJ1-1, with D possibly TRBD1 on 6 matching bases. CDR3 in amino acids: CSAAGRGTREAFF. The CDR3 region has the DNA TGCAGCGCCGCGGGCAGGGGCACCCGTGAAGCTTTCTTT.